This TCR beta chain was found in a study of cytomegalovirus exposure and HLA in healthy donors. Broader study findings: Earlier analysis yielded a pattern in which most TCR beta V segments were productive about 87% or about 30% of the time. Indistinguishability led to the exclusion of some V segments, TRBV6-2 and TRBV6-3 included. In a later analysis, 16,951 TCR beta sequences were associated with HLA alleles at 0.05 false discovery rate.

Germline lookup yields CDR1 MGHRA and CDR2 YSYEKL. Between the trimmed V and J ends, which lost 0 bases and 8 bases, there was a span of 11 bases. The CDR3 extends over 14 amino acids. The study ran its PCR with 60 Vbeta and 13 Jbeta primers. Sequenced by immunoSEQ multiplex PCR; TCRdb stores in-frame clones only, minus some. The table lists 150,000 to 200,000 clones, approximately 79% of them singletons. Of note for this clone: The antigen is not known.

Donors showed nominal health when sampled, although they likely had unrecorded immune exposures. This sequence originates from a man aged 35-49 years in good health and CMV-seropositive. V is TRBV4-1 and J is TRBJ2-1, with a possible D match to TRBD2 (5 bases). Sequenced: PBMCs. This chain's CDR3 is CASSQEPAGYEQFF. DNA of the CDR3: TGCGCCAGCAGCCAAGAACCTGCGGGTTATGAGCAGTTCTTC.